These T cell receptor beta chains were read from a single sample in a study of T cell responses to AZD1222 COVID-19 vaccine. TCRdb's table, derived via immunoSEQ multiplex PCR, lists solely in-frame clones and lacks some. Among over 150,000 clones listed, 93% were seen once. Sequencing used peripheral blood, obtained 28 days after the second AZD1222 dose. These receptors all come from an adult who received the AZD1222 COVID-19 vaccine. The CDR3 runs from the conserved cysteine through the conserved F or W. A D gene is named only where the DNA matches it firmly. Clone size is stated in some rows and not others, as once, few, many or a class when expanded.

clone_size,d_call,j_call,v_call,cdr3_aa,cdr3_nt
-,-,TRBJ1-5,TRBV30,CAWSVGGRTEPQHF,TGTGCCTGGAGTGTTGGTGGCCGAACAGAGCCCCAGCATTTT
-,-,TRBJ1-6,TRBV3-1/TRBV3-2,CASSQGYSLDNSPLHF,TGTGCCAGCAGCCAAGGCTACAGCCTAGATAATTCACCCCTCCACTTT
-,-,TRBJ2-5,TRBV5-4,CASSPGTSFETQYF,TGTGCCAGCAGCCCCGGGACATCTTTCGAGACCCAGTACTTC
-,TRBD1,TRBJ1-1,TRBV3-1/TRBV3-2,CASSQEGDRNTEAFF,TGTGCCAGCAGCCAAGAGGGGGACAGGAACACTGAAGCTTTCTTT
-,-,TRBJ1-6,TRBV3-1/TRBV3-2,CASSQSLQSSYNSPLHF,TGTGCCAGCAGCCAATCTTTGCAGAGCTCCTATAATTCACCCCTCCACTTT
-,-,TRBJ1-1,TRBV9,CASSVLSNTEAFF,TGTGCCAGCAGCGTATTATCGAACACTGAAGCTTTCTTT
-,TRBD2,TRBJ2-7,TRBV14,CASSQGVAGALSQYF,TGTGCCAGCAGCCAAGGGGTAGCGGGGGCTCTATCGCAGTACTTC
-,-,TRBJ2-5,TRBV4-3,CASSQDHQAKETQYF,TGCGCCAGCAGCCAAGATCACCAGGCCAAAGAGACCCAGTACTTC
-,TRBD1,TRBJ1-5,TRBV7-3,CASPLGATGTLYSNQPQHF,TGTGCCAGCCCCCTAGGGGCGACAGGGACCCTTTATAGCAATCAGCCCCAGCATTTT
-,TRBD1,TRBJ2-1,TRBV10-3,CAISVGTAYNEQFF,TGTGCCATCAGTGTTGGGACAGCCTACAATGAGCAGTTCTTC
-,TRBD2,TRBJ2-1,TRBV30,CAWRVPSGFNNEQFF,TGTGCCTGGAGGGTTCCTAGCGGGTTTAACAATGAGCAGTTCTTC
-,TRBD2,TRBJ2-3,TRBV3-1/TRBV3-2,CASSPLGTSGGISTDTQYF,TGTGCCAGCAGCCCACTAGGGACTAGCGGGGGAATTAGCACAGATACGCAGTATTTT
once,TRBD1,TRBJ1-1,TRBV2,CASSEGRGIRRTEAFF,TGTGCCAGCAGTGAGGGCAGGGGGATTCGACGCACTGAAGCTTTCTTT
-,TRBD1,TRBJ2-7,TRBV12-3/TRBV12-4,CASSWGGQGEQYF,TGTGCCAGCAGTTGGGGTGGACAGGGCGAGCAGTACTTC
-,-,TRBJ1-3,TRBV6-5,CASMVEGNTIYF,TGTGCCAGTATGGTGGAAGGAAACACCATATATTTT
-,TRBD2,TRBJ2-5,TRBV28,CASSPPSGGARETQYF,TGTGCCAGCAGCCCGCCTAGCGGGGGGGCCAGAGAGACCCAGTACTTC
-,-,TRBJ1-1,TRBV21-1,CASKQGGEAFF,TGTGCCAGCAAACAGGGGGGTGAAGCTTTCTTT
few,-,TRBJ1-1,TRBV2,CASSVRRGDHTEAFF,TGTGCCAGCAGTGTTCGTCGGGGAGATCATACTGAAGCTTTCTTT
-,TRBD1,TRBJ1-5,TRBV2,CASSVTGGIQPQHF,TGTGCCAGCAGTGTCACAGGGGGGATTCAGCCCCAGCATTTT
-,TRBD2,TRBJ2-5,TRBV2,CASSESTGGETQYF,TGTGCCAGCAGTGAGTCGACGGGAGGGGAGACCCAGTACTTC
once,TRBD1,TRBJ1-3,TRBV7-9,CASSPRDSGNTIYF,TGTGCCAGCAGCCCAAGGGACAGCGGAAACACCATATATTTT
-,-,TRBJ1-1,TRBV5-4,CASSLPQGRNTEAFF,TGTGCCAGCAGCTTACCCCAAGGGAGGAACACTGAAGCTTTCTTT
-,TRBD1,TRBJ1-4,TRBV16,CASSLSRKDRVEKLFF,TGTGCCAGCAGCCTTTCTCGGAAAGACAGGGTTGAAAAACTGTTTTTT
-,TRBD1,TRBJ2-1,TRBV3-1/TRBV3-2,CASTRGGSRENEQFF,TGTGCCAGCACCCGAGGGGGCTCTAGGGAAAATGAGCAGTTCTTC